The 5 T cell receptor beta chains below all came from one sample that was sequenced in a study of PD-L1 blockade in urothelial cancer. The time point is: peripheral blood 6 weeks after treatment start. Profiled with immunoSEQ multiplex PCR; TCRdb holds only in-frame clones, not every one. The sample yields 95,000 to 130,000 clones, 85% to 90% seen once. The input for sequencing was PBMCs, taken around atezolizumab (anti-PD-L1) treatment. These receptors all stem from a man aged 55 to 70 with urothelial cancer.

The J gene is TRBJ1-3, the V gene TRBV19; TRBD1 is a possible D gene (6 bases). The CDR3 runs 14 residues. Germline-derived CDR1 and CDR2 are LNHDA and SQIVND (reference sequence). The V end lost 10 bases, the J end lost 0 bases, and 13 bases lay between the germline ends. The CDR3: CATMDSLSGNTIYF. CDR3 in DNA: TGTGCCACCATGGACAGCCTCTCTGGAAACACCATATATTTT.

The V and J genes are TRBV5-1 and TRBJ2-1; D ambiguous. Trimming took off 0 bases at V and 0 bases at J, with 7 bases between the two ends. The germline gives CDR1 SGHRS, CDR2 YFSETQ. The CDR3 length is 15 residues. The CDR3 sequence: CASSLAVSSYNEQFF. The CDR3 coding sequence is TGCGCCAGCAGCTTGGCAGTAAGCTCCTACAATGAGCAGTTCTTC.

The rearrangement uses TRBV27 and TRBJ2-7; 7 bases match TRBD1. This CDR3 has 15 amino acids. Germline CDR1 and CDR2: MNHEY and SMNVEV (reference sequence). V shed 5 bases, J shed 7 bases, and the junction held 14 bases outside the gene matches. The chain's CDR3 is CASSAPGQLLREQYF. DNA for the CDR3: TGTGCCAGCAGTGCGCCGGGACAGCTTTTGAGGGAGCAGTACTTC.

Comment on this clone: Other DNA sequences in the same sample also yield this CDR3. This chain links TRBV28 with TRBJ1-3; no firm D call. Per the germline V gene, CDR1 is MDHEN and CDR2 is SYDVKM. The CDR3 covers 12 residues. V lost 3 bases and J lost 4, with 4 bases in between. CDR3 sequence (DNA): TGTGCCAGCAGTTTGTCAGGAAACACCATATATTTT. Its translation is CASSLSGNTIYF. The entire variable domain, with the rest obtained from reference TRBV28 and TRBJ1-3, is as follows: DVKVTQSSRYLVKRTGEKVFLECVQDMDHENMFWYRQDPGLGLRLIYFSYDVKMKEKGDIPEGYSVSREKKERFSLILESASTNQTSMYLCASSLSGNTIYFGEGSWLTVV.

Details on this clone: An end of the junction does not agree with germline; a read error may underlie this. The chain combines TRBV5-1 with TRBJ1-1, with D maybe TRBD1 (5 bases). This CDR3 contains 13 residues. Germline V CDR1 and CDR2: SGHRS, YFSETQ. The CDR3 loop reads CTSSTTVNTEAFF. DNA for the CDR3: TGCACCAGCAGCACGACAGTAAACACTGAAGCTTTCTTT. Supplemented by reference TRBV5-1 and TRBJ1-1, the full variable domain reads KAGVTQTPRYLIKTRGQQVTLSCSPISGHRSVSWYQQTPGQGLQFLFEYFSETQRNKGNFPGRFSGRQFSNSRSEMNVSTLELGDSALYLCTSSTTVNTEAFFGQGTRLTVV.